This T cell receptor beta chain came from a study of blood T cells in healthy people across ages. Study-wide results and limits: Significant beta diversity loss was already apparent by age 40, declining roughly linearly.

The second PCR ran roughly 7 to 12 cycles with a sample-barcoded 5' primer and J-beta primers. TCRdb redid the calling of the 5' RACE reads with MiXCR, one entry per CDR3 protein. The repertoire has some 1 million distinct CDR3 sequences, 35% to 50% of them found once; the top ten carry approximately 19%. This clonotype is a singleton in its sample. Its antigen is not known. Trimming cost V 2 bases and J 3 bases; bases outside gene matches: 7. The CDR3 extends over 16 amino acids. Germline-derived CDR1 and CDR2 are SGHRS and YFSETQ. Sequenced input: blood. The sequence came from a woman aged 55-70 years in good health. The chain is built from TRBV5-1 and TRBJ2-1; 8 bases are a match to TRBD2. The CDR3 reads CASSFLTSESYNEQFF. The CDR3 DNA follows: TGCGCCAGCAGCTTTTTGACTAGCGAGAGCTACAATGAGCAGTTCTTC.